This TCR beta chain is drawn from a study of identical twins (dated by TCRdb to 2016 to 2018). With respect to the entire study: To test whether fetal clonotypes persist, the study used deep sequencing on TCR alpha and beta repertoires from monozygotic twins, unrelated adults of various ages, and cord blood. Replicate twin experiments were performed at different times using different library preparation protocols to rule out contamination. Broader findings and caveats from the paper: Zero-insertion analyses could be partly confounded by invariant T cells such as MAIT and iNKT, though diverse VJ usage argued against such confounding for most clonotypes. Because the same donors could not be followed over many years, the conclusions relied on cross-sectional statistical analysis. Compared with coincidental sharing between unrelated individuals, out-of-frame TCR alpha sequences shared between twins had an excess of sequences with low generation probability. In monozygotic twins, recombination models systematically underestimated out-of-frame TCR alpha sharing, but the models matched the sharing seen between unrelated individuals. Fewer insertions were carried by abundant cord blood beta clonotypes, a similar but weaker trend appeared in young adult naive repertoires, and no such trend appeared in memory repertoires. The excess sharing between twins in beta out-of-frame sequences was weaker because fewer shared sequences reduced the signal-to-noise ratio.

In the case of this clonotype: Its antigen is not yet known. Base qualities are not provided; no much larger clone lies one nucleotide away.

Only healthy Caucasian donors were included. The twin cohort comprised three pairs of female monozygotic twins, all aged roughly 18 to 30 years. RNA for TCR libraries was isolated from peripheral blood mononuclear cells. V and J are trimmed by 2 bases and 6 bases, and the gene matches miss 7 bases of the junction. The CDR3 measures 16 amino acids from cysteine to phenylalanine. CDR3 DNA only is kept here, 48 bases in frame from base 1. CDR1 and CDR2 are drawn from the germline V gene: KGHSH, LQKENI. Library construction relied on 5' RACE. The instrument given in TCRdb is Illumina HiSeq 2000. A universal primer binding site was introduced by template switching, and a unique molecular identifier was present in the final cDNA, enabling accurate counting of TCR cDNA molecules. Specific primers in the conserved constant-segment region were used to synthesize first-strand cDNA for TCR alpha and beta chains. Each cDNA library was double barcoded, with a SMART-Mk sample barcode plus Illumina barcodes, to control for contamination. Two successive PCR steps introduced TruSeq adapter sequences along with Illumina sample barcodes. The TCR alpha and beta cDNA libraries were sequenced on the Illumina HiSeq platform using custom primers. For the original study's pipeline: MiGEC processed the raw reads to extract unique molecular identifiers, while MiXCR was used to determine the CDR3 positions. Recombination models were inferred per individual with the repgenHMM and IGoR tools using an EM algorithm. Shared clonotype analysis was performed with the tcR package in R, normalizing sharing by the product of cloneset sizes. To study raw recombination free of thymic and clonal selection effects, out-of-frame nonproductive sequences were analyzed. TCRdb ran its own pipeline on the public reads, namely fastp trimming at Q25 and MiXCR clone calling, and kept in-frame beta chains. Each CDR3 protein appears once, grouped with its most common genes and DNA. The V and J calls reflect TCRdb's pipeline rather than the authors' work. For this sample there are hundreds of thousands of distinct CDR3 sequences; 8% to 9% appear just once. The ten largest clones add up to around 0.98% of the sample.

The data were also submitted as part of a second study, on yellow fever vaccine responses in identical twins. Looking at the second paper: According to the authors, in identical twins the way T cells responded to vaccination appeared partly convergent and partly personalized. Focusing on identical twins, the study followed the T cell clones that responded to the vaccine, and did so with precision.

This receptor chain uses TRBV18 and TRBJ2-1; the junction holds 10 bases that match TRBD1. This TCR came from a woman between 18 and 29 years old in good health. The source material was PBMCs. The nucleotide sequence reads as follows: TGTGCCAGCTCACCAAGGGGACAGGGGATACTCAATGAGCAGTTCTTC. Its coded protein is CASSPRGQGILNEQFF.